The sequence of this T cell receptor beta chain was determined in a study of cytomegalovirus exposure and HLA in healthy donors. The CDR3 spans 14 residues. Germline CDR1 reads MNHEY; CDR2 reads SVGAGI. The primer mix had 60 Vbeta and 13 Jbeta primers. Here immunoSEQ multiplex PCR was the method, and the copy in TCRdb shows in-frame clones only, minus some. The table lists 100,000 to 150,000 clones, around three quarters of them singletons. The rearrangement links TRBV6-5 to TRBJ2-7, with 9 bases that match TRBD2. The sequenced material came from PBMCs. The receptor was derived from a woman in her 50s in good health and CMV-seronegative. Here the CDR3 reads CASRRLAGSYEQYF. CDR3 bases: TGTGCGAGTCGACGGCTAGCGGGGTCCTACGAGCAGTACTTC.